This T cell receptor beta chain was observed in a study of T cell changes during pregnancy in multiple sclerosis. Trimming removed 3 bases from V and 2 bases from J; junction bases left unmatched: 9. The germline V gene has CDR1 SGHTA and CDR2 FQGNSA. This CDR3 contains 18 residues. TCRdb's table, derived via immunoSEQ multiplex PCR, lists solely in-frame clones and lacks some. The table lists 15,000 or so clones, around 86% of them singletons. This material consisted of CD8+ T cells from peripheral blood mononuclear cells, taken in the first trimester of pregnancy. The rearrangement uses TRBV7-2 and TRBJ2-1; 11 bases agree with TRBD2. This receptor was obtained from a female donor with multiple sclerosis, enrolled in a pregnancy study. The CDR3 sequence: CASSLGLAETPTYNEQFF. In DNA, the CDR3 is TGTGCCAGCAGCTTGGGACTAGCGGAGACCCCAACCTACAATGAGCAGTTCTTC.